The 17 T cell receptor beta chains below were found in one sample sequenced in a study of spatial heterogeneity in lung cancer. Study findings and constraints: Tumor mutation counts were tracked by expanded intratumoral alpha and beta TCR counts.

Their specific antigens are unknown. Via MiXCR, TCRdb re-called the 5' RACE reads, giving one row per CDR3 protein. The repertoire holds some 2,000 distinct CDR3 sequences, with over 14% as singletons. Time point in this sample: sample taken at primary tumor resection. The sample in question was lung tumor tissue, obtained at surgery. The source of these receptors is a male donor with early-stage non-small cell lung cancer.

The rearrangement uses TRBV10-3 and TRBJ2-3; D remains unclear. CDR1 and CDR2 (germline): ENHRY, SYGVKD. The germline V and J ends were trimmed by 2 bases and 4 bases, with 16 bases remaining between them. The CDR3 is made up of 16 amino acids. This CDR3 reads CAISEGKRAGADTQYF. The CDR3 bases are TGTGCCATCAGTGAGGGAAAGAGAGCCGGCGCAGATACGCAGTATTTT.

About this clonotype: At one end, the junction sequence differs from germline, possibly due to a read error. The rearrangement joins TRBV19 to TRBJ2-5, with D maybe TRBD2 (6 bases). The CDR3 loop spans 14 amino acids. The germline V gene has CDR1 LNHDA and CDR2 SQIVND (reference sequence). The CDR3 is CAGSIARASETRYF. In DNA, the CDR3 is TGTGCCGGTAGTATCGCCAGGGCTAGCGAGACCCGGTACTTC.

This clonotype was found many times. CDR3 loop: CAISERGGHGYNEQFF. Written as DNA, the CDR3 is TGTGCCATCAGTGAAAGGGGGGGGCACGGCTACAATGAGCAGTTCTTC. The chain is built from TRBV10-3 and TRBJ2-1, with D possibly TRBD2 on 7 matching bases. The germline V gene has CDR1 ENHRY and CDR2 SYGVKD. V was shortened by 3 bases and J by 3 bases, with 15 bases between the two germline ends. CDR3 length: 16 residues.

By sample fraction, this clonotype is large. This chain uses TRBV28 with TRBJ1-3, with TRBD1 identical over 8 bases. Germline-derived CDR1 and CDR2 are MDHEN and SYDVKM. Losses at the gene ends were 5 bases for V and 7 bases for J; bases not matched to a gene: 10. This CDR3 is 15 amino acids long. The CDR3: CASSGRTGITNTIYF. The DNA for the CDR3 is TGTGCCAGCAGTGGAAGGACAGGGATAACGAACACCATATATTTT.

This clonotype was observed many times. This chain joins TRBV19 and TRBJ2-2; D ambiguous. The CDR3 spans 13 residues. In germline, CDR1 is LNHDA, CDR2 SQIVND (reference sequence). V lost 4 bases, J lost 3 bases, and 6 bases lay in between. CDR3 DNA: TGTGCCAGTAGTAACTTCTACACCGGGGAGCTGTTTTTT. Translated, it gives CASSNFYTGELFF.

The CDR3 is CASSVGPTTEVEAFF. The CDR3 region has the DNA TGTGCCAGCAGCGTAGGACCGACGACAGAGGTTGAAGCTTTCTTT. The chain employs TRBV9 and TRBJ1-1, with D perhaps matching TRBD1 (5 bases). This CDR3 spans 15 amino acids. The germline V gene encodes CDR1 SGDLS and CDR2 YYNGEE. The V gene lost 0 bases and the J gene lost 7 bases, with 16 bases spanning the gap.

The chain uses TRBV12-3 or TRBV12-4 and TRBJ1-1; D is undetermined. V was trimmed by 5 bases and J by 2 bases, leaving 6 bases between them. The CDR3 covers 12 residues. DNA of the CDR3: TGTGCCAGCAGTCCAAGTAACACTGAAGCTTTCTTT. Protein sequence: CASSPSNTEAFF.

This clonotype showed up many times. The chain links TRBV29-1 to TRBJ1-2; D gene uncertain. CDR1 SQVTM and CDR2 ANQGSEA come from the germline V gene. There are 12 residues in the CDR3. Trimming shortened V by 5 bases and J by 1 base, and 8 bases separated the two germline ends. The CDR3 is CSVYGLNYGYTF. The CDR3 nucleotides are TGCAGCGTTTACGGGCTTAACTATGGCTACACCTTC.

This clonotype was counted at least ten times. This chain joins TRBV11-1 and TRBJ2-7; D is perhaps TRBD1 (10 bases). Germline CDR1 and CDR2: SGHAT and FQDESV (reference sequence). V was trimmed by 5 bases and J by 3 bases, leaving 32 bases between them. This CDR3 region has 20 residues. The CDR3 DNA reads as TGTGCCAGCAGCCCCGGACAGGGGGTGGTGATAGCGGGAGCAGTCTACGAGCAGTACTTC. Translated, it gives CASSPGQGVVIAGAVYEQYF.

The genes are TRBV6-5 and TRBJ2-5; 7 bases agree with TRBD2. Trimming at V came to 0 bases and at J to 4 bases, leaving 5 bases not matched to a gene. The CDR3 consists of 15 residues. CDR1 and CDR2 (germline): MNHEY, SVGAGI. The CDR3 DNA reads as TGTGCCAGCAGTTACTCCACCTCGGGGGGAGAGACCCAGTACTTC. Residues: CASSYSTSGGETQYF.

This clonotype was seen a few times. The CDR3 DNA sequence: TGTGCCAGCAGCTTAGACAGGGCCACTGAAGCTTTCTTT. It yields the protein CASSLDRATEAFF. The rearrangement uses TRBV3-1 and TRBJ1-1; 7 nucleotides line up with TRBD1. This CDR3 region has 13 residues. The V segment lost 5 bases and the J segment 4 bases; nucleotides outside the gene matches: 4. CDR1 and CDR2 (germline): LGHDT, YNNKEL (reference sequence).

The rearrangement joins TRBV28 to TRBJ1-1, with D unresolved. The CDR3 contains 14 residues. Trimming removed 6 bases from V and 1 base from J, with 12 bases in between. The germline V gene encodes CDR1 MDHEN and CDR2 SYDVKM. The CDR3 nucleotides are TGTGCCAGCAGCCCCGTTCGAACGAACACTGAAGCTTTCTTT. Protein sequence: CASSPVRTNTEAFF.

This chain links TRBV20-1 with TRBJ1-1, with a weak D call TRBD1 (5 bases). The CDR3 extends over 13 amino acids. Trimming took 6 bases from V and 8 from J, leaving 19 bases between them. Germline values: CDR1 DFQATT, CDR2 SNEGSKA (reference sequence). The CDR3 sequence is CSARRTGDVEAFF. The CDR3 DNA sequence: TGCAGTGCAAGACGCACAGGCGATGTCGAAGCTTTCTTT.

This clonotype is medium-sized (0.01 to 0.1%). V and J are TRBV6-2 or TRBV6-3 and TRBJ1-5; D is undetermined. Trimming took off 5 bases at V and 5 bases at J, with 13 bases between the two ends. Germline V CDR1 and CDR2: MNHEY, SVGEGT. This CDR3 is 14 amino acids long. In DNA, the CDR3 is TGTGCCAGCAGTCCTGGAGCCAATCATCAGCCCCAGCATTTT. This translates into CASSPGANHQPQHF.

This clonotype has just a few counts. The rearrangement uses TRBV18 and TRBJ1-1; the match to TRBD1 covers 8 bases. This CDR3 has 14 amino acids. CDR1 is KGHSH and CDR2 is LQKENI in the germline V gene. Losses at the gene ends were 6 bases for V and 6 bases for J; bases not matched to a gene: 9. CDR3 in amino acids: CASSTDRVKAEAFF. In DNA form, the CDR3 reads TGTGCCAGCTCGACGGACAGGGTGAAGGCTGAAGCTTTCTTT.

This clonotype is termed medium-sized. CDR3 DNA sequence: TGTGCCAGCAGTTTAGGGGACGGAGGCAATCAGCCCCAGCATTTT. The encoded protein is CASSLGDGGNQPQHF. This chain links TRBV27 with TRBJ1-5, with TRBD1 as a possible D gene (5 bases). The CDR3 runs 15 residues. Germline-derived CDR1 and CDR2 are MNHEY and SMNVEV (reference sequence). V shed 2 bases and J shed 2 bases, with 10 bases lying between them.

By proportion, this clonotype is medium-sized. This chain connects TRBV7-2 to TRBJ2-3, with D perhaps TRBD1 (5 bases). The length of the CDR3 is 10 residues. V was shortened by 1 base and J by 12 bases, with 5 bases between the two germline ends. Germline assignment: CDR1 SGHTA and CDR2 FQGNSA. CDR3 loop: CASSLGGQYF. The CDR3 bases are TGTGCCAGCAGCTTAGGGGGCCAGTATTTT.